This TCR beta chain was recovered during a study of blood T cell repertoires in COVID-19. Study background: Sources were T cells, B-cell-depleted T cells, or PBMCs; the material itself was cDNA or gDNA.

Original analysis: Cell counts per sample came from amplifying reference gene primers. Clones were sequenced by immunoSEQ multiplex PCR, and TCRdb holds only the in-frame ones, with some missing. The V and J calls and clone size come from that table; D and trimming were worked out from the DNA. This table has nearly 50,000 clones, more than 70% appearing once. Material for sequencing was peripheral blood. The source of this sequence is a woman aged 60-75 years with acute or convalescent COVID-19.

CDR3 DNA: TGTGCCAGCAGCCCAGTACCCCTAGCCAAAAACATTCAGTACTTC. Its protein is CASSPVPLAKNIQYF. This chain links TRBV5-5 with TRBJ2-4; no reliable D call. The V end lost 4 bases, the J end lost 0 bases, and 11 bases lay between the germline ends. Per germline, CDR1 SGHKS and CDR2 YYEKEE (reference sequence). CDR3 size: 15 residues.